This T cell receptor beta chain was retrieved from a study of CD8+CD57+ T cells in acquired aplastic anemia. Whole-study context: Mean DNA quantity obtained from sorted CD4+ and CD8+ cells was 2.5 to 4 ug.

The V and J ends lost 2 bases and 6 bases respectively, with 4 bases between them. There are 11 residues in the CDR3. Per germline, CDR1 SGHTA and CDR2 FQGTGA. Investigators profiled TCR beta VDJ and CDR3 from genomic DNA template. Using its own MiXCR run on the reads, TCRdb lists one record per CDR3 protein. The sample holds some 220,000 distinct CDR3 sequences, about 37% seen once. Source material: sorted CD4+, CD8+, or CD8+CD57+ T cells (not recorded which) from PBMCs. V gene TRBV7-3 combines with J gene TRBJ1-1; the D is unclear. The receptor was isolated from a human donor in good health, serving as a control. The CDR3 sequence: CASSLVPEAFF. DNA of the CDR3: TGTGCCAGCAGCTTAGTGCCTGAAGCTTTCTTT. Full variable domain (remainder filled in from reference TRBV7-3 and TRBJ1-1): GAGVSQTPSNKVTEKGKYVELRCDPISGHTALYWYRQSLGQGPEFLIYFQGTGAADDSGLPNDRFFAVRPEGSVSTLKIQRTERGDSAVYLCASSLVPEAFFGQGTRLTVV.